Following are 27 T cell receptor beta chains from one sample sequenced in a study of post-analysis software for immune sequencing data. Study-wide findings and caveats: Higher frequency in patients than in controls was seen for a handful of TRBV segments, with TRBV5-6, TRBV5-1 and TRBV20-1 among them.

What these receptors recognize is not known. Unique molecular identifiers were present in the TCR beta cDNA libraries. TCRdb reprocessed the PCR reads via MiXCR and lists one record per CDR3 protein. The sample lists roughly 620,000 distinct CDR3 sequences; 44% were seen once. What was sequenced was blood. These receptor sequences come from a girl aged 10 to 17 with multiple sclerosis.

The CDR3 loop is CASSEWNTEAFF. CDR3 nucleotide sequence: TGTGCCAGCAGTGAATGGAACACTGAAGCTTTCTTT. This rearrangement joins TRBV6-1 to TRBJ1-1; no clear D gene. This CDR3 spans 12 amino acids. Germline-derived CDR1 and CDR2 are MNHNS and SASEGT. The germline V and J ends were trimmed by 2 bases and 1 base, with 2 bases remaining between them.

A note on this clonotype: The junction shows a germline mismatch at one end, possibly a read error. Here the CDR3 DNA reads TGTACCAGCAGTCAAGGACTCTTCGAGCAGTACTTC. It codes for CTSSQGLFEQYF. V gene TRBV12-3 or TRBV12-4 combines with J gene TRBJ2-7, with D possibly being TRBD2 (5 bases). The CDR3 totals 12 residues.

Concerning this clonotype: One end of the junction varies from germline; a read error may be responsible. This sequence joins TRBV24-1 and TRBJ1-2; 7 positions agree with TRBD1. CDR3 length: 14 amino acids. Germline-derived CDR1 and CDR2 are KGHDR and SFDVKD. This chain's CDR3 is CATSGGQWGEGYTF. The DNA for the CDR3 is TGTGCCACTAGTGGGGGACAGTGGGGGGAAGGCTACACCTTC.

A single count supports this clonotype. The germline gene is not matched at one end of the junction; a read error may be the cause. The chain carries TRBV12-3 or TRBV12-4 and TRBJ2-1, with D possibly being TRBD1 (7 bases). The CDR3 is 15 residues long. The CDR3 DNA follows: TGTGTCAGCAGCCCACCCAGGGGGGCCGCCAATGAGCAGTTCTTC. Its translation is CVSSPPRGAANEQFF.

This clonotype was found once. The CDR3 protein is CSARDIAKNIQYF. The CDR3 bases are TGCAGTGCTAGAGATATTGCCAAAAACATTCAGTACTTC. The chain employs TRBV20-1 and TRBJ2-4; D is unclear. Trimming shortened V by 0 bases and J by 1 base, and 4 bases separated the two germline ends. The CDR3 totals 13 residues. Germline CDR1 DFQATT, CDR2 SNEGSKA (reference sequence).

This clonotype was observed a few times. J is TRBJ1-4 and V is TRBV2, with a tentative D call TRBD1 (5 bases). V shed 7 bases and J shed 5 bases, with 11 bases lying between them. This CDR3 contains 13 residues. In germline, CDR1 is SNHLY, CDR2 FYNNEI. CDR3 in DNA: TGTGCCAGCACCAGTTGGGGGAATGAAAAACTGTTTTTT. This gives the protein CASTSWGNEKLFF.

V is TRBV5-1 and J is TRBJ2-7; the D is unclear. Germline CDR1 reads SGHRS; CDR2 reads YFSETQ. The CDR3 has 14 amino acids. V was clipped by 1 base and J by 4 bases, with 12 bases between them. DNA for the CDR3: TGCGCCAGCAGCTTGAATCCGGACGGATACGAGCAGTACTTC. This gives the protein CASSLNPDGYEQYF.

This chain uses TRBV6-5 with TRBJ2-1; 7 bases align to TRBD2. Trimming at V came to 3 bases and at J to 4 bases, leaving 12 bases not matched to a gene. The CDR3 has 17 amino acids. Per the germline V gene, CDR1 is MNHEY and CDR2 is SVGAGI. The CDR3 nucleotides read TGTGCCAGCAGTTATGACAGACTAGCAGTCGGGTACAATGAGCAGTTCTTC. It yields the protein CASSYDRLAVGYNEQFF.

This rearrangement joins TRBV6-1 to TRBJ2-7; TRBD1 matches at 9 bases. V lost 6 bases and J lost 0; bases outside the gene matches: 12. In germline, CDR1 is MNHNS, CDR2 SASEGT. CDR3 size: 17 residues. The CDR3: CASSHRTGELFSYEQYF. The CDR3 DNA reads TGTGCCAGCAGCCACCGGACAGGGGAACTATTCTCCTACGAGCAGTACTTC.

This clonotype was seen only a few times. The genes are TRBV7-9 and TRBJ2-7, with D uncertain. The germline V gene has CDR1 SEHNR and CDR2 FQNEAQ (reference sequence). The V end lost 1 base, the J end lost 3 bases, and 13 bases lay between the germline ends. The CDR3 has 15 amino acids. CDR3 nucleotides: TGTGCCAGCAGCTTAGGAGTTAACGGGTACTACGAGCAGTACTTC. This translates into CASSLGVNGYYEQYF.

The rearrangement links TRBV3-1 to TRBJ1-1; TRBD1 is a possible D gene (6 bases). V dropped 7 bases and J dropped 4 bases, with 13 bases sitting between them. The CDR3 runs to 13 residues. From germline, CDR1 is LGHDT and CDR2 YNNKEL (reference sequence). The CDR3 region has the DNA TGTGCCAGCACCCCGACAGGACTCACTGAAGCTTTCTTT. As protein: CASTPTGLTEAFF.

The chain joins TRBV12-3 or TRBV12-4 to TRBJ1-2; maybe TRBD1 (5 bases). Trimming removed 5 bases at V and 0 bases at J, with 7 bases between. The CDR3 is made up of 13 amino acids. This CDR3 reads CASSDSPNYGYTF. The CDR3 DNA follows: TGTGCCAGCAGTGACAGTCCTAACTATGGCTACACCTTC.

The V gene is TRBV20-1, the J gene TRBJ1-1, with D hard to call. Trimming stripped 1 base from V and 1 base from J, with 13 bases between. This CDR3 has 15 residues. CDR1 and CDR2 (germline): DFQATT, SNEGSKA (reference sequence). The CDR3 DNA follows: TGCAGTGCTAGAGGAGCGGAAGAACCGAACACTGAAGCTTTCTTT. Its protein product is CSARGAEEPNTEAFF.

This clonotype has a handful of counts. As DNA, the CDR3 is TGTGCCAGCAGTTGGCTTAATCTAGCCAAAAACATTCAGTACTTC. It codes for CASSWLNLAKNIQYF. The chain links TRBV12-3 or TRBV12-4 to TRBJ2-4; D not certain. Trimming shortened V by 4 bases and J by 0 bases, and 10 bases separated the two germline ends. CDR3 length equals 15 residues.

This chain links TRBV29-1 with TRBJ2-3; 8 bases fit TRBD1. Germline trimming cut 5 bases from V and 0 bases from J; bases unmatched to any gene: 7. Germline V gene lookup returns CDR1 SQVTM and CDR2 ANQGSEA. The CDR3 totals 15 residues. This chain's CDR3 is CSVRQGRASTDTQYF. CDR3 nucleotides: TGCAGCGTTCGACAGGGGCGGGCAAGCACAGATACGCAGTATTTT.

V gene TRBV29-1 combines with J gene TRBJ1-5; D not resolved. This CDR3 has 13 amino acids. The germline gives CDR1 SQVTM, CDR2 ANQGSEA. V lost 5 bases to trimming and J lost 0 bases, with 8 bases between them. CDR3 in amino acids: CSVWENSNQPQHF. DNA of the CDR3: TGCAGCGTTTGGGAAAATAGCAATCAGCCCCAGCATTTT.

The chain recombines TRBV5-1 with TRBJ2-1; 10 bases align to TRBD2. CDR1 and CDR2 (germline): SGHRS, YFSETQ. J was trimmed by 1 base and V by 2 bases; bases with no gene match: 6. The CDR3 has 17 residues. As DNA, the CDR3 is TGCGCCAGCAGCTTTCTAGCGGGAGACCTATCCTACAATGAGCAGTTCTTC. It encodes CASSFLAGDLSYNEQFF.

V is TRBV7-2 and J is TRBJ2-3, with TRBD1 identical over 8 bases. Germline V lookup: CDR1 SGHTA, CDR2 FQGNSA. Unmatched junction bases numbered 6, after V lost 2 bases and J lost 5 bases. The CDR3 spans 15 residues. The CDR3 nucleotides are TGTGCCAGCAGCTTAACCAGGGGGCGCAGAGATACGCAGTATTTT. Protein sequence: CASSLTRGRRDTQYF.

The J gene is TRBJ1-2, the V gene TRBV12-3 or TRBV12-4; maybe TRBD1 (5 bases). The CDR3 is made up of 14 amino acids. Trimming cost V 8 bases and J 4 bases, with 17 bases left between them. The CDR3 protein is CASGEVGQPYGYTF. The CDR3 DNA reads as TGTGCCAGCGGCGAGGTGGGGCAGCCCTATGGCTACACCTTC.

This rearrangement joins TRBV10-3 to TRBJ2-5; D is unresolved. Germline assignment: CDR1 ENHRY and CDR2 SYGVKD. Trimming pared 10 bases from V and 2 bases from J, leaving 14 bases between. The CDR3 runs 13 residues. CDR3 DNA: TGTGCCACCTCTTTAGGGCCACAAGAGACCCAGTACTTC. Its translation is CATSLGPQETQYF.

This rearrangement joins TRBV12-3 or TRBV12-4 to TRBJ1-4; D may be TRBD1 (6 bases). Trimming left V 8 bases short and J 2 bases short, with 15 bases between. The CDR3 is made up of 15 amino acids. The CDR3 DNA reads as TGTGCCAGCCACCTACGGGGGCCCACTAATGAAAAACTGTTTTTT. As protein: CASHLRGPTNEKLFF.

The CDR3 sequence: CASSSGTGFDQPQHF. The CDR3 DNA is TGCGCCAGCAGCTCCGGGACAGGGTTCGATCAGCCCCAGCATTTT. The chain couples TRBV5-1 to TRBJ1-5, with 9 bases identical to TRBD1. Germline lookup yields CDR1 SGHRS and CDR2 YFSETQ. This CDR3 comprises 15 residues. V shed 3 bases and J 5 bases; nucleotides not matched to a gene: 6.

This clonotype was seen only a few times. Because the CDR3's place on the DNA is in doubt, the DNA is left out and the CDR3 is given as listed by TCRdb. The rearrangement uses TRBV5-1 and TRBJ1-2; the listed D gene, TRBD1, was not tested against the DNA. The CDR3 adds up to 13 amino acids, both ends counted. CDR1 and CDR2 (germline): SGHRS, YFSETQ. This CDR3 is CASSLVGGGAHTF.

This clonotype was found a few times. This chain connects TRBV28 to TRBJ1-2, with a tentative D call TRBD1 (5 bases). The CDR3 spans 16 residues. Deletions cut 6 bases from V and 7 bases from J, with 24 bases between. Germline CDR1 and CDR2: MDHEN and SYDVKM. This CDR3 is CASRPTRGAKLRGYTF. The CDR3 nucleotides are TGTGCCAGCAGGCCGACGAGGGGCGCAAAGTTACGTGGCTACACCTTC.

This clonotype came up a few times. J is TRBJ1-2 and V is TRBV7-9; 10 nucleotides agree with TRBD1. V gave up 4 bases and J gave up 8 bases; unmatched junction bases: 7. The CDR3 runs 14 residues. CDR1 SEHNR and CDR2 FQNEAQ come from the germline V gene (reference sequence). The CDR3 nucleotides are TGTGCCAGCAGCTCCCCGACAGGGGGCCGGGGCTACACCTTC. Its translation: CASSSPTGGRGYTF.

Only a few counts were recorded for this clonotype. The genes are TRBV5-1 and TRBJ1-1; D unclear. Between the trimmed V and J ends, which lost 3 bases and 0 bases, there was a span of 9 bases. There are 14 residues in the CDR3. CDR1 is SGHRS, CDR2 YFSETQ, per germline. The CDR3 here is CASSSQTVNTEAFF. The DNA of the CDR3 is TGCGCCAGCAGCTCGCAAACGGTGAACACTGAAGCTTTCTTT.

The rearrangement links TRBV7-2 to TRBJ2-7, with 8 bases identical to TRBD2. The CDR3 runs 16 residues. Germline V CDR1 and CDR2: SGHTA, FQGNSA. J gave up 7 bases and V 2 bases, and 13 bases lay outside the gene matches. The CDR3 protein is CASSLYGGAWVNEQYF. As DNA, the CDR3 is TGTGCCAGCAGCTTATACGGGGGGGCATGGGTCAATGAGCAGTACTTC.